Each of the 18 T cell receptor beta chains below was sequenced from the same sample in a study of T cells after yellow fever vaccination. One entry per CDR3 protein results from TCRdb running MiXCR on the 5' RACE reads. The data show about 340,000 distinct CDR3 sequences, with around 12% seen just once and roughly 3.1% held by the top ten. The specimen was CD4+ T cells sorted from PBMCs, collected 15 days after the yellow fever booster vaccination. These receptors were obtained from a man between 18 and 35 years old who received the YFV17D yellow fever vaccine.

This rearrangement joins TRBV6-6 to TRBJ1-2, with TRBD1 matching over 10 bases. The germline CDR1 and CDR2 sequences are MNHNY and SVGAGI (reference sequence). The CDR3 is 16 amino acids. After removal of 2 bases from V and 4 bases from J, the junction contained 7 bases not matched to a gene. The DNA for the CDR3 is TGTGCCAGCAGTTACCGGAGGGGACAGGGGTTCTATGGCTACACCTTC. Translation: CASSYRRGQGFYGYTF.

This clonotype has more than one count but fewer than ten. The chain recombines TRBV3-1 with TRBJ2-7; TRBD2 agrees at 7 bases. The germline V gene encodes CDR1 LGHDT and CDR2 YNNKEL (reference sequence). Losses at the gene ends were 0 bases for V and 1 base for J; bases not matched to a gene: 6. There are 16 residues in the CDR3. The CDR3 protein is CASSQDTASGSYEQYF. CDR3 nucleotide sequence: TGTGCCAGCAGCCAAGATACGGCTAGCGGATCCTACGAGCAGTACTTC.

This clonotype has only a few counts. The CDR3 sequence is CASTQGGAYEQYF. CDR3 sequence (DNA): TGTGCCAGCACTCAAGGGGGAGCCTACGAGCAGTACTTC. The chain joins TRBV3-1 to TRBJ2-7; D is possibly TRBD1 (6 bases). The V end was cut by 7 bases, the J end by 2 bases, with 12 bases between. In germline, CDR1 is LGHDT, CDR2 YNNKEL (reference sequence). The CDR3 has 13 residues.

The rearrangement joins TRBV6-2 or TRBV6-3 to TRBJ2-5; D tentatively reads TRBD1 or TRBD2 (5 bases each). The CDR3 has 14 amino acids. CDR1 and CDR2 from the germline V gene are MNHEY and SVGEGT. The V end was cut by 2 bases, the J end by 0 bases, with 7 bases between. As DNA, the CDR3 is TGTGCCAGCAGTTACGAGGGGTACCAAGAGACCCAGTACTTC. This translates into CASSYEGYQETQYF.

In its sample, this clonotype was seen many times. The chain uses TRBV7-8 and TRBJ2-1; D perhaps matches TRBD1 (5 bases). From germline, CDR1 is SGHVS and CDR2 FQNEAQ. The CDR3 runs to 15 residues. V lost 1 base and J lost 7, with 14 bases in between. The CDR3 bases are TGTGCCAGCAGCTTAGTTGGGGCCGTCTTGAATGAGCAGTTCTTC. Translated, it gives CASSLVGAVLNEQFF.

The CDR3 loop is CASSQEPGLAGGRETDTQYF. In DNA, the CDR3 is TGCGCCAGCAGCCAAGAACCAGGGCTAGCGGGGGGGCGGGAAACAGATACGCAGTATTTT. The chain links TRBV4-1 to TRBJ2-3; 12 bases align to TRBD2. The germline V gene has CDR1 MGHRA and CDR2 YSYEKL. V was clipped by 0 bases and J by 3 bases; unmatched bases: 13. The CDR3 is 20 amino acids.

Here the CDR3 reads CASSWTGYQETQYF. DNA for the CDR3: TGTGCCAGCAGTTGGACAGGGTACCAAGAGACCCAGTACTTC. The chain combines TRBV6-5 with TRBJ2-5, with 8 bases fitting TRBD1. The J segment lost 0 bases and the V segment lost 4 bases, leaving 1 base of the junction unmatched. This CDR3 has 14 residues. CDR1 MNHEY and CDR2 SVGAGI come from the germline V gene.

The genes are TRBV7-2 and TRBJ2-5, with TRBD2 as a possible D gene (7 bases). Germline V CDR1 and CDR2: SGHTA, FQGNSA. V gave up 5 bases and J gave up 5 bases, with 15 bases separating them. The CDR3 has 14 amino acids. CDR3 region: CASSVTRGAETQYF. DNA for the CDR3: TGTGCCAGCAGCGTAACCCGGGGGGCCGAGACCCAGTACTTC.

This clonotype was found once. This chain uses TRBV10-1 with TRBJ2-2, with 7 bases fitting TRBD1. This CDR3 comprises 12 residues. The germline CDR1 and CDR2 sequences are WNHNN and SYGVQD (reference sequence). After removal of 6 bases from V and 6 bases from J, the junction contained 1 base not matched to a gene. CDR3 nucleotide sequence: TGCGCCAGCAGGGGACAGTCCGGGGAGCTGTTTTTT. Protein sequence: CASRGQSGELFF.

The rearrangement uses TRBV4-3 and TRBJ1-6, with D possibly matching TRBD1 (5 bases). Between the trimmed V and J ends, which lost 1 base and 8 bases, there was a span of 9 bases. Germline-derived CDR1 and CDR2 are LGHNA and YSLEER. CDR3 length: 14 residues. The CDR3 DNA follows: TGCGCCAGCAGCCAAGTACGGGACGATTCACCCCTCCACTTT. Amino acids: CASSQVRDDSPLHF.

This clonotype came up many times. The chain couples TRBV29-1 to TRBJ2-2; D perhaps matches TRBD2 (5 bases). Trimming cost V 5 bases and J 0 bases, with 10 bases left between them. The CDR3 has 14 amino acids. Germline CDR1 is SQVTM and CDR2 is ANQGSEA. CDR3 bases: TGCAGCGTTTGTTGGACTTCGAACACCGGGGAGCTGTTTTTT. Protein: CSVCWTSNTGELFF.

The sample holds a few counts of this clonotype. This sequence joins TRBV25-1 and TRBJ2-5, with D unresolved. Germline loops: CDR1 MGHDK, CDR2 SYGVNS. The CDR3 is 16 residues long. The ends were cut back, 3 bases at V and 7 bases at J, with 21 bases in the middle. CDR3 sequence: CASSDLVGPLRWTQYF. Here the CDR3 DNA reads TGTGCCAGCAGTGATTTGGTAGGACCGCTCAGATGGACCCAGTACTTC.

The sample holds a few counts of this clonotype. The V and J genes are TRBV7-8 and TRBJ1-1, with unresolved D. CDR1 and CDR2 from the germline V gene are SGHVS and FQNEAQ. The V and J ends lost 1 base and 3 bases respectively, with 18 bases between them. The CDR3 totals 17 residues. The CDR3 region has the DNA TGTGCCAGCAGCTTAGGGCCCGACCCACGGGGAGACACTGAAGCTTTCTTT. Its protein product is CASSLGPDPRGDTEAFF.

This clonotype occurred a few times. The CDR3 coding sequence is TGTGCCAGCAGCGTAGACGGACAGAGGGGCTTGGAGACCCAGTACTTC. Translated: CASSVDGQRGLETQYF. The genes are TRBV9 and TRBJ2-5, with D tentatively TRBD1 (6 bases). This CDR3 region has 16 residues. Deletions cut 0 bases from V and 5 bases from J, with 17 bases between. The germline V gene has CDR1 SGDLS and CDR2 YYNGEE.

This clonotype was counted only a few times. The chain combines TRBV2 with TRBJ2-7, with 8 bases aligning to TRBD1. Germline V CDR1 and CDR2: SNHLY, FYNNEI. V shed 4 bases and J 1 base; nucleotides not matched to a gene: 9. The CDR3 extends over 16 amino acids. The DNA of the CDR3 is TGTGCCAGCAGTGCTTTAAGGACAGGGATGTCCTACGAGCAGTACGTC. This sequence encodes CASSALRTGMSYEQYV.

This clonotype was seen more than once but under ten times. The V call is TRBV20-1, the J call TRBJ2-1; 13 bases map to TRBD2. CDR1 and CDR2 from the germline V gene are DFQATT and SNEGSKA (reference sequence). This CDR3 is 14 amino acids long. J was trimmed by 3 bases and V by 5 bases; bases with no gene match: 1. CDR3 residues: CSAWTSGGYNEQFF. Written as DNA, the CDR3 is TGCAGTGCTTGGACTAGCGGGGGCTACAATGAGCAGTTCTTC.

This clonotype came up a few times. The chain recombines TRBV20-1 with TRBJ2-7; D perhaps matches TRBD1 (6 bases). The V gene lost 5 bases and the J gene lost 2 bases, with 16 bases spanning the gap. The CDR3 runs 14 residues. The germline CDR1 and CDR2 sequences are DFQATT and SNEGSKA (reference sequence). The CDR3 protein is CSAYRVDGAYEQYV. CDR3 DNA sequence: TGCAGTGCTTACAGGGTGGACGGGGCCTACGAGCAGTACGTC.

The chain has TRBV5-1 and TRBJ2-2; D uncertain. The CDR3 covers 13 residues. Germline V lookup: CDR1 SGHRS, CDR2 YFSETQ. Trimming removed 4 bases from V and 2 bases from J, with 6 bases in between. CDR3 loop: CASSALNTGELFF. As DNA, the CDR3 is TGCGCCAGCAGCGCGCTTAACACCGGGGAGCTGTTTTTT. Drawing the rest from reference TRBV5-1 and TRBJ2-2, the complete variable domain is KAGVTQTPRYLIKTRGQQVTLSCSPISGHRSVSWYQQTPGQGLQFLFEYFSETQRNKGNFPGRFSGRQFSNSRSEMNVSTLELGDSALYLCASSALNTGELFFGEGSRLTVL.